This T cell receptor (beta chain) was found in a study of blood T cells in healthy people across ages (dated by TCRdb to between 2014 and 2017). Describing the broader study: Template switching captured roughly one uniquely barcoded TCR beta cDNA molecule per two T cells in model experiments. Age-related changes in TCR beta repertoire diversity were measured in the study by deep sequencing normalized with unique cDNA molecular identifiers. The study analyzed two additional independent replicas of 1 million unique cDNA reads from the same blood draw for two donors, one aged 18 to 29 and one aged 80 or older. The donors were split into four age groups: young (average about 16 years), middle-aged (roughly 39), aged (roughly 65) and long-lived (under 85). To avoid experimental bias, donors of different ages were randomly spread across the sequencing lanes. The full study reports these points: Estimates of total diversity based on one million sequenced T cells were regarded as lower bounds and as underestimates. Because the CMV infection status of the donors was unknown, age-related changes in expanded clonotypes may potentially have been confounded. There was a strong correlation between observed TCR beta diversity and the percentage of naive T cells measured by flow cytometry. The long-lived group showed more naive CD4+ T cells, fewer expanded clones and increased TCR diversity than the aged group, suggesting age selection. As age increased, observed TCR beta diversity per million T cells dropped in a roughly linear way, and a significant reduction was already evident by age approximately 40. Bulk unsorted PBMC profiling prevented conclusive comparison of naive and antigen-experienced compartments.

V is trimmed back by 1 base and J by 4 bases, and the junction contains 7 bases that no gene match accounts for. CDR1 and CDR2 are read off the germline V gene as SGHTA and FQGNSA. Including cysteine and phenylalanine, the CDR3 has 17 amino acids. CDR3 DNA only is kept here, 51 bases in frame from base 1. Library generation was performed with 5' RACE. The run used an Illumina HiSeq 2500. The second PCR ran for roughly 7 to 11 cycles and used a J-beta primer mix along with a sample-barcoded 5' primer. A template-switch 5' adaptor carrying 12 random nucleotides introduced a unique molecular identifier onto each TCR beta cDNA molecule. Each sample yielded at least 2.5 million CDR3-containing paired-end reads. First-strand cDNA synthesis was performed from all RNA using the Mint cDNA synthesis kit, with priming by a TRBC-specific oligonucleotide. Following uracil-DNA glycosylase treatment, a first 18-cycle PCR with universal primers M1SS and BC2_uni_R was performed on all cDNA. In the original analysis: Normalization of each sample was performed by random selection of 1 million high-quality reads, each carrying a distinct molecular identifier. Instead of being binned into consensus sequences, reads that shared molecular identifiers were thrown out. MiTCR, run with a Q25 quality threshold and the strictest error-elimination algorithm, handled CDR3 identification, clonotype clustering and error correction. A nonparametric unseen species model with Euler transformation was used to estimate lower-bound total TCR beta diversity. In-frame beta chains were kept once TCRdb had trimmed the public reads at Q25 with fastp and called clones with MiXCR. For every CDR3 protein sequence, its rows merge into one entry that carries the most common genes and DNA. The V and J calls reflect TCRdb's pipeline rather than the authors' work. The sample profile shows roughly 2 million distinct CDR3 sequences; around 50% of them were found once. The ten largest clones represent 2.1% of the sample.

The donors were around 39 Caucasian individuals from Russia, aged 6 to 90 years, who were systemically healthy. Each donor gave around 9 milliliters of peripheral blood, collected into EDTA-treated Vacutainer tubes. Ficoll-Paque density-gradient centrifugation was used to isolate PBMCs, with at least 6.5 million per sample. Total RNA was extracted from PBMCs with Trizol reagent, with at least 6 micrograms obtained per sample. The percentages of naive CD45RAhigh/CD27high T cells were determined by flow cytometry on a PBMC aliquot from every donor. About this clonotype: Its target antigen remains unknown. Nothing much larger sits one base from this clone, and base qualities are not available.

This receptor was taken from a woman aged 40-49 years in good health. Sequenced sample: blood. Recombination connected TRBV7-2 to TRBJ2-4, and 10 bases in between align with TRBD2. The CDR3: CASSLGGLASSKNIQYF. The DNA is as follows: TGTGCCAGCAGCTTAGGGGGACTAGCGAGCTCAAAAAACATTCAGTACTTC.